This T cell receptor beta chain was profiled in a study of T-cell reconstitution after alpha-beta-depleted transplantation in children. V was clipped by 6 bases and J by 5 bases, with 10 bases between them. From germline, CDR1 is SGHTA and CDR2 FQGTGA. This CDR3 is 13 amino acids long. This clonotype appeared many times. The antigen remains unidentified. General study points: Alpha-beta T cells about two months after transplant reportedly derived from several hundred expanded graft clones. Some patients showed high day-60 TCRbeta diversity, which derived from surviving recipient T cells and thymic progenitors. T-cell counts and diversity at one year post-transplant came mainly from newly produced T cells.

The authors prepared the TCRbeta library with unique molecular identifiers. TCRdb itself ran the PCR reads through MiXCR, one entry per CDR3 protein. The table records about 300,000 distinct CDR3 sequences, roughly 8.2% of them present only once. The rearrangement links TRBV7-3 to TRBJ2-2, with D perhaps matching TRBD1 (6 bases). This TCR was recovered from a female patient aged 2 to 10 who had a stem cell transplant for Fanconi anemia, so the T cells may come from the graft donor. The material sequenced was peripheral blood, taken 360 days after TCRalphabeta/CD19-depleted stem cell transplant. In nucleotides, the CDR3 is TGTGCCAGCAGTACAGGGTGGACCGGGGAGCTGTTTTTT. Translation gives CASSTGWTGELFF.